A selection of T cell receptor beta chains follows, all from one sample in a study of vaccination and CD4 T cells after COVID-19. Antigens for these TCRs are unknown. TCRdb processed the PCR reads anew with MiXCR; each CDR3 protein has one entry. This sample has 20,000 or so distinct CDR3 sequences; roughly 55% occur once, and the top ten carry about 7%. Sequenced: CD4+ T cells from blood, cultured in vitro. All receptors come from a human donor who had recovered from COVID-19. CDR3s include the opening cysteine and the closing phenylalanine or tryptophan. The D gene is left open where the match is weak. Clone size, where shown, is once, few, many, or a class for clones that have expanded.

J,D,V,size,CDR3,DNA
TRBJ1-1,TRBD1,TRBV28,-,CASIQQGPTEAFF,TGTGCCAGCATCCAACAGGGGCCCACTGAAGCTTTCTTT
TRBJ2-7,TRBD2,TRBV12-3/TRBV12-4,-,CASSFQLAGIGEQYF,TGTGCCAGCAGTTTTCAACTAGCGGGAATCGGCGAGCAGTACTTC
TRBJ1-2,-,TRBV20-1,-,CSAIVRDSFDGYTF,TGCAGTGCTATCGTCAGGGACTCCTTTGATGGCTACACCTTC
TRBJ1-5,-,TRBV7-2,-,CASSFRSNSNQPQHF,TGTGCCAGCAGCTTTCGCAGCAATAGCAATCAGCCCCAGCATTTT
TRBJ2-2,-,TRBV20-1,-,CSAEARTGELFF,TGCAGTGCCGAGGCCCGCACCGGGGAGCTGTTTTTT
TRBJ1-3,-,TRBV19,-,CASSSSGYRSGNTIYF,TGTGCCAGTAGTAGTTCAGGGTACCGCTCTGGAAACACCATATATTTT
TRBJ2-3,-,TRBV20-1,-,CSWDGGTDTQYF,TGCAGCTGGGACGGCGGCACAGATACGCAGTATTTT
TRBJ2-7,TRBD2,TRBV6-1,-,CASRRERGTYEQYF,TGTGCCAGCAGACGGGAGCGGGGGACCTACGAGCAGTACTTC
TRBJ1-5,TRBD1,TRBV20-1,few,CSASSIRGHDQPQHF,TGCAGTGCTAGTTCCATCAGGGGGCACGATCAGCCCCAGCATTTT
TRBJ2-3,-,TRBV7-3,-,CASSLWSGSTDTQYF,TGTGCCAGCAGCTTGTGGAGCGGGAGCACAGATACGCAGTATTTT
TRBJ2-1,TRBD2,TRBV24-1,once,CATSQGLASYNEQFF,TGTGCCACCAGTCAAGGACTAGCTTCCTACAATGAGCAGTTCTTC
TRBJ2-5,TRBD2,TRBV6-1,-,CASSEYSGRAWGTQYF,TGTGCCAGCAGTGAATATAGCGGGAGGGCCTGGGGGACCCAGTACTTC
TRBJ2-7,TRBD2,TRBV12-5,-,CASGPQTSGNTYF,TGTGCTAGTGGTCCCCAAACTAGCGGGAATACGTACTTC
TRBJ1-5,TRBD1,TRBV12-3/TRBV12-4,-,CASSSQGAQPQHF,TGTGCCAGCAGTTCACAGGGGGCTCAGCCCCAGCATTTT
TRBJ1-2,TRBD1,TRBV20-1,-,CSAPGQGAMHTF,TGCAGTGCTCCCGGACAGGGGGCTATGCACACCTTC
TRBJ2-5,-,TRBV15,-,CATSRDRVQETQYF,TGTGCCACCAGCAGAGATAGAGTTCAAGAGACCCAGTACTTC
TRBJ2-1,TRBD1,TRBV7-2,-,CANKGQEYNEQFF,TGTGCCAACAAGGGACAGGAGTACAATGAGCAGTTCTTC
TRBJ2-1,TRBD1,TRBV29-1,-,CSVEGVTGGLGVAGQFF,TGCAGCGTTGAGGGGGTAACAGGGGGCCTGGGAGTGGCAGGGCAGTTCTTC
TRBJ2-3,-,TRBV6-5,-,CASSYQGRDTQYF,TGTGCCAGCAGTTACCAGGGTAGGGATACGCAGTATTTT
TRBJ2-3,-,TRBV5-1,-,CASSLVVDTSTDTQYF,TGCGCCAGCAGCTTGGTCGTAGATACTAGCACAGATACGCAGTATTTT
TRBJ2-7,TRBD2,TRBV7-2,-,CASSLGRSYYEQYF,TGTGCCAGCAGCCTCGGGAGGTCTTACTACGAGCAGTACTTC
TRBJ2-1,-,TRBV7-9,-,CASSRSGGGREEQFF,TGTGCCAGCAGCCGATCAGGGGGCGGGAGAGAGGAGCAGTTCTTC
TRBJ2-3,TRBD1,TRBV29-1,-,CSVDGQGGDTQYF,TGCAGCGTTGATGGACAGGGAGGAGATACGCAGTATTTT
TRBJ1-1,-,TRBV30,few,CAWSVQPGLTEAFF,TGTGCCTGGAGTGTACAACCAGGGCTCACTGAAGCTTTCTTT
TRBJ2-3,-,TRBV21-1,-,CASSNSPPGSERLAGEGVADTQYF,TGTGCCAGCAGCAACTCTCCCCCAGGGTCCGAGAGGCTAGCGGGAGAAGGAGTCGCAGATACGCAGTATTTT
TRBJ1-2,-,TRBV6-5,-,CASSSQHRSYTF,TGTGCCAGCAGTTCCCAACATCGATCGTACACCTTC
TRBJ2-5,TRBD2,TRBV14,-,CASSPAGSSQETQYF,TGTGCCAGCAGTCCAGCGGGATCGAGCCAAGAGACCCAGTACTTC
TRBJ2-5,-,TRBV7-2,once,CASSLNQETQYF,TGTGCCAGCAGCTTAAACCAAGAGACCCAGTACTTC
TRBJ2-3,TRBD1,TRBV6-1,-,CASSVGTDPSTDTQYF,TGTGCCAGCAGTGTTGGGACAGACCCAAGCACAGATACGCAGTATTTT
TRBJ2-2,-,TRBV6-5,-,CASSYEGGESGELFF,TGTGCCAGCAGTTACGAAGGGGGGGAGTCCGGGGAGCTGTTTTTT
TRBJ1-1,-,TRBV20-1,-,CSARAGGPVTEAFF,TGCAGTGCTAGAGCCGGGGGGCCGGTCACTGAAGCTTTCTTT
TRBJ1-2,TRBD1,TRBV20-1,few,CSADQSRGQYGYTF,TGCAGTGCCGATCAATCCAGGGGACAGTATGGCTACACCTTC
TRBJ1-2,TRBD1,TRBV9,-,CASSGGTGPPYGYTF,TGTGCCAGCAGCGGGGGGACAGGTCCCCCCTATGGCTACACCTTC
TRBJ1-5,-,TRBV20-1,few,CSAGGATGGNQPQHF,TGCAGTGCTGGGGGGGCTACTGGGGGCAATCAGCCCCAGCATTTT
TRBJ1-1,-,TRBV19,few,CASKGRDSEAFF,TGTGCCAGTAAGGGGAGGGACTCTGAAGCTTTCTTT
TRBJ1-5,-,TRBV11-2,-,CASSLETVGGPQHF,TGTGCCAGCAGCTTAGAAACAGTGGGAGGGCCCCAGCATTTT
TRBJ1-2,TRBD1,TRBV28,few,CASSLGGDRGSYTF,TGTGCCAGCAGTCTGGGCGGAGACAGGGGGTCTTACACCTTC
TRBJ1-5,-,TRBV10-3,-,CAISESRGVMDNQPQHF,TGTGCCATCAGTGAGTCGAGGGGGGTTATGGACAATCAGCCCCAGCATTTT
TRBJ1-1,-,TRBV11-2,once,CASSLTLANTEAFF,TGTGCCAGCAGCTTAACCTTGGCGAACACTGAAGCTTTCTTT
TRBJ2-7,-,TRBV20-1,few,CSASPHHMGNYEQYF,TGCAGTGCCTCGCCCCACCACATGGGGAACTACGAGCAGTACTTC
TRBJ2-5,-,TRBV20-1,-,CSATQETQYF,TGCAGTGCTACCCAAGAGACCCAGTACTTC
TRBJ1-6,TRBD1,TRBV6-5,few,CASSYSMAGGGSPLHF,TGTGCCAGCAGTTACTCGATGGCAGGGGGCGGTTCACCCCTCCACTTT
TRBJ2-5,-,TRBV7-9,-,CASSLYGLVETQYF,TGTGCCAGCAGCTTGTACGGGCTCGTTGAGACCCAGTACTTC
TRBJ2-1,-,TRBV19,-,CASHPVGLGINEQFF,TGTGCCAGCCACCCAGTTGGGTTGGGAATCAATGAGCAGTTCTTC
TRBJ1-5,-,TRBV28,few,CASRLGGRVQPQHF,TGTGCCAGCAGGTTGGGGGGGCGGGTTCAGCCCCAGCATTTT
TRBJ1-6,-,TRBV28,-,CASRPGAVGAPLHF,TGTGCCAGCAGACCGGGGGCGGTCGGGGCACCCCTCCACTTT
TRBJ2-2,-,TRBV7-9,once,CASSLKGVYTGELFF,TGTGCCAGCAGCTTAAAAGGGGTGTACACCGGGGAGCTGTTTTTT
TRBJ2-1,-,TRBV2,-,CASRPLSSYNEQFF,TGTGCCAGCAGACCTTTGAGCTCCTACAATGAGCAGTTCTTC
TRBJ2-7,TRBD2,TRBV24-1,-,CATKGLAGDEQYF,TGTGCCACGAAGGGACTAGCGGGAGACGAGCAGTACTTC
TRBJ2-5,TRBD1,TRBV28,-,CASSYTTGTGDETQYF,TGTGCCAGCAGTTATACTACCGGGACAGGGGACGAGACCCAGTACTTC
TRBJ2-5,TRBD2,TRBV11-3,-,CASSLGVRGEETQYF,TGTGCCAGCAGCTTAGGAGTCCGGGGGGAAGAGACCCAGTACTTC
TRBJ2-7,-,TRBV25-1,-,CASSEWGVWGDSPSYEQYF,TGTGCCAGCAGTGAATGGGGGGTCTGGGGGGACTCTCCCTCCTACGAGCAGTACTTC
TRBJ1-1,-,TRBV19,-,CASGPRDQFSEAFF,TGTGCCAGTGGCCCCAGGGATCAATTTTCTGAAGCTTTCTTT
TRBJ1-2,-,TRBV24-1,-,CATSDRGVRGYTF,TGTGCCACCAGTGACAGGGGCGTCAGAGGCTACACCTTC